This entry lists 18 T cell receptor beta chains sequenced from one sample in a study of graft-versus-host responses after intestinal transplantation. Only in-frame clones appear in the TCRdb table, and some are missing; sequencing was by immunoSEQ multiplex PCR. The table shows about 14,000 clones, with about three fifths occurring only once. Once graft tissue had been processed, intraepithelial and lamina propria lymphocytes were released. This specimen consisted of ileum tissue, obtained 524 days after transplant. All receptors come from a human patient who received an intestinal transplant, so some T cells may come from the graft donor.

V is TRBV28 and J is TRBJ2-7, with 10 nucleotides matching TRBD1. The CDR3 totals 15 residues. V shed 6 bases and J 0 bases; nucleotides not matched to a gene: 5. The V gene's germline CDR1 is MDHEN and CDR2 SYDVKM. In DNA form, the CDR3 reads TGTGCCAGCAGGACGGGACAGGGGAGCTCCTACGAGCAGTACTTC. This sequence encodes CASRTGQGSSYEQYF. Variable domain in full (rest from reference TRBV28 and TRBJ2-7): DVKVTQSSRYLVKRTGEKVFLECVQDMDHENMFWYRQDPGLGLRLIYFSYDVKMKEKGDIPEGYSVSREKKERFSLILESASTNQTSMYLCASRTGQGSSYEQYFGPGTRLTVT.

This clone was recorded once. DNA of the CDR3: TGTGCCAGCAGCCGCTCGGGGGGCACAGATACGCAGTATTTT. As protein: CASSRSGGTDTQYF. The chain recombines TRBV2 with TRBJ2-3; tentatively, D is TRBD2 (6 bases). V lost 6 bases and J 1 base, leaving 11 bases between the germline ends. CDR1 SNHLY and CDR2 FYNNEI come from the germline V gene. The CDR3 runs to 14 residues.

This chain links TRBV5-1 with TRBJ2-5; TRBD1 agrees at 8 bases. The J segment lost 5 bases and the V segment lost 0 bases, leaving 15 bases of the junction unmatched. The CDR3 runs 18 residues. Germline-derived CDR1 and CDR2 are SGHRS and YFSETQ. The CDR3 loop is CASSLDPAGQGAVETQYF. The DNA of the CDR3 is TGCGCCAGCAGCTTGGACCCTGCGGGGCAGGGGGCGGTGGAGACCCAGTACTTC.

V and J are TRBV5-1 and TRBJ2-3; 8 bases map to TRBD1. The trim removed 5 bases at V and 6 bases at J, leaving 8 bases unmatched. Germline V lookup: CDR1 SGHRS, CDR2 YFSETQ. The length of the CDR3 is 14 residues. The CDR3 loop reads CASRGQGSSDTQYF. The CDR3 nucleotides read TGCGCCAGCAGAGGACAGGGCAGTTCGGATACGCAGTATTTT.

The chain is built from TRBV10-3 and TRBJ2-7; weak D call: TRBD1 (5 bases). The length of the CDR3 is 14 residues. CDR1 and CDR2 (germline): ENHRY, SYGVKD. The V end lost 0 bases, the J end lost 4 bases, and 10 bases lay between the germline ends. CDR3 amino acids: CAISESTAPYEQYF. CDR3 coding DNA: TGTGCCATCAGTGAGTCGACAGCCCCATACGAGCAGTACTTC.

The table lists this clone with a few counts. CDR3 protein: CASSFGTGEETQYF. The DNA for the CDR3 is TGCGCCAGCAGCTTCGGGACAGGGGAAGAGACCCAGTACTTC. V is TRBV5-1 and J is TRBJ2-5, with 10 bases that match TRBD1. The CDR3 has 14 residues. The ends lost 2 bases at V and 3 bases at J; junction bases unmatched: 1. CDR1 and CDR2 from the germline V gene are SGHRS and YFSETQ.

Judged by abundance, this clone is medium-sized. The chain has TRBV7-8 and TRBJ2-7; possible D gene TRBD2, 6 bases. This CDR3 has 16 amino acids. Trimming stripped 1 base from V and 3 bases from J, with 16 bases between. The V gene's germline CDR1 is SGHVS and CDR2 FQNEAQ. DNA for the CDR3: TGTGCCAGCAGCTTAGGAAGGACTATCCAAGGCTACGAGCAGTACTTC. Its translation: CASSLGRTIQGYEQYF.

This clone was detected a few times. The rearrangement joins TRBV7-6 to TRBJ2-7, with D possibly matching TRBD1 (5 bases). The ends were cut back, 5 bases at V and 2 bases at J, with 16 bases in the middle. The germline CDR1 and CDR2 sequences are SGHVS and FNYEAQ. CDR3 length: 15 amino acids. The CDR3 DNA reads TGTGCCAGCAGCCTGTATGCAGGGAACCCCTACGAGCAGTACTTC. This translates into CASSLYAGNPYEQYF.

Sample share makes this clone large. This CDR3 is also generated by other DNA sequences in the sample. The gene calls are TRBV7-2 and TRBJ1-6; 8 positions match TRBD1. The germline gives CDR1 SGHTA, CDR2 FQGNSA. CDR3 size: 15 residues. The J segment lost 10 bases and the V segment lost 0 bases, leaving 5 bases of the junction unmatched. This CDR3 is CASSLAPGQGSPLHF. Written as DNA, the CDR3 is TGTGCCAGCAGCTTAGCGCCCGGACAGGGATCACCCCTCCACTTT.

This clone turned up a few times. The chain is built from TRBV6-4 and TRBJ2-1; no reliable D call. The germline gives CDR1 MRHNA, CDR2 SNTAGT. The V gene lost 6 bases and the J gene lost 0 bases, with 15 bases spanning the gap. The CDR3 has 16 residues. CDR3 DNA: TGTGCCAGCAGCCCCCAAGCTCGAAGCTCCTACAATGAGCAGTTCTTC. Protein sequence: CASSPQARSSYNEQFF.

By sample share, this clone is medium-sized. An end of the junction does not agree with germline; a read error may underlie this. V is TRBV6-6 and J is TRBJ2-1; D is unclear. Germline V gene lookup returns CDR1 MNHNY and CDR2 SVGAGI (reference sequence). This CDR3 comprises 11 residues. The CDR3 nucleotides read TGTGCCAGCAGCACCTACGATGAGCAGTTCTTC. It yields the protein CASSTYDEQFF.

In its sample, this clone was seen once. The J gene is TRBJ2-3, the V gene TRBV6-4; 14 nucleotides agree with TRBD2. This CDR3 spans 15 amino acids. Losses at the gene ends were 4 bases for V and 3 bases for J; bases not matched to a gene: 0. Germline lookup yields CDR1 MRHNA and CDR2 SNTAGT. This CDR3 reads CASSGTSGGTDTQYF. CDR3 DNA sequence: TGTGCCAGCAGTGGGACTAGCGGGGGGACAGATACGCAGTATTTT.

The J gene is TRBJ2-5, the V gene TRBV10-1; 7 bases fit TRBD1. J lost 1 base, V lost 3 bases, and 11 bases had no gene match. CDR1 WNHNN and CDR2 SYGVQD come from the germline V gene (reference sequence). The CDR3 contains 17 residues. The CDR3 sequence is CASSESGQYKLQETQYF. DNA of the CDR3: TGCGCCAGCAGTGAATCGGGACAGTACAAACTCCAAGAGACCCAGTACTTC.

The V gene is TRBV9, the J gene TRBJ2-7, with TRBD1 matching over 9 bases. CDR1 SGDLS and CDR2 YYNGEE come from the germline V gene. J lost 2 bases, V lost 4 bases, and 10 bases had no gene match. The CDR3 runs to 16 residues. The CDR3 DNA reads TGTGCCAGCAGCTTGGGGGGACAGGGTAGCACCTACGAGCAGTACTTC. Translation: CASSLGGQGSTYEQYF. Full variable domain (outside the CDR3, taken from reference TRBV9 and TRBJ2-7): DSGVTQTPKHLITATGQRVTLRCSPRSGDLSVYWYQQSLDQGLQFLIQYYNGEERAKGNILERFSAQQFPDLHSELNLSSLELGDSALYFCASSLGGQGSTYEQYFGPGTRLTVT.

This rearrangement joins TRBV23-1 to TRBJ1-2; no clear D. Being an ORF, TRBV23-1 has a function that is uncertain. The CDR3 consists of 16 residues. Trimming stripped 0 bases from V and 5 bases from J, with 16 bases between. DNA for the CDR3: TGCGCCAGCAGTCAATCCCCCCTCAGACTGGAATATGGCTACACCTTC. Translating it yields CASSQSPLRLEYGYTF.

J is TRBJ2-3 and V is TRBV7-2, with 8 bases aligning to TRBD2. This CDR3 comprises 15 residues. V shed 4 bases, J shed 4 bases, and the junction held 7 bases outside the gene matches. The germline V gene has CDR1 SGHTA and CDR2 FQGNSA. The CDR3 DNA reads TGTGCCAGCAGCTCCGGGACGGGGGGGGCAGATACGCAGTATTTT. As protein: CASSSGTGGADTQYF.

The gene calls are TRBV6-5 and TRBJ1-1, with 7 bases identical to TRBD1. Germline V lookup: CDR1 MNHEY, CDR2 SVGAGI. There are 15 residues in the CDR3. J was trimmed by 4 bases and V by 6 bases; bases with no gene match: 11. The CDR3 spells CASSVTGVSGTEAFF. The CDR3 bases are TGTGCCAGCAGCGTAACAGGGGTGAGCGGCACTGAAGCTTTCTTT.

This rearrangement joins TRBV9 to TRBJ2-7; D is ambiguous. This CDR3 contains 14 residues. Trimming pared 0 bases from V and 6 bases from J, leaving 13 bases between. In germline, CDR1 is SGDLS, CDR2 YYNGEE. The CDR3 coding sequence is TGTGCCAGCAGCGTAGGACTGACGGCGCCCGAGCAGTACTTC. It translates to CASSVGLTAPEQYF.